The clone carrying this T cell receptor (beta chain) was seen a handful of times. The antigen is undetermined. CDR1 and CDR2 from the germline V gene are SNHLY and FYNNEI. The CDR3 consists of 14 residues. V shed 7 bases and J shed 0 bases, with 13 bases lying between them. The primer mix had 60 Vbeta and 13 Jbeta primers. TCRdb's copy holds only in-frame clones and misses some; the assay was immunoSEQ multiplex PCR. The sample records some 120,000 clones, just under 75% being singletons. These data belong to a study of cytomegalovirus exposure and HLA in healthy donors. Study-wide results and caveats: A list of around 160 TCR beta chains associated with cytomegalovirus was given. Cytomegalovirus status, reportedly, was diagnosed with high specificity and sensitivity by the classifier.

The TCR was taken from a human donor in good health. This chain joins TRBV2 and TRBJ2-7; D is uncertain. Sequencing was performed on PBMCs. CDR3 region: CASNEAIYSYEQYF. For the CDR3, the DNA is TGTGCCAGCAACGAAGCCATCTACTCCTACGAGCAGTACTTC. Based on the CDR3 plus reference TRBV2 and TRBJ2-7, the full variable domain is EPEVTQTPSHQVTQMGQEVILRCVPISNHLYFYWYRQILGQKVEFLVSFYNNEISEKSEIFDDQFSVERPDGSNFTLKIRSTKLEDSAMYFCASNEAIYSYEQYFGPGTRLTVT.